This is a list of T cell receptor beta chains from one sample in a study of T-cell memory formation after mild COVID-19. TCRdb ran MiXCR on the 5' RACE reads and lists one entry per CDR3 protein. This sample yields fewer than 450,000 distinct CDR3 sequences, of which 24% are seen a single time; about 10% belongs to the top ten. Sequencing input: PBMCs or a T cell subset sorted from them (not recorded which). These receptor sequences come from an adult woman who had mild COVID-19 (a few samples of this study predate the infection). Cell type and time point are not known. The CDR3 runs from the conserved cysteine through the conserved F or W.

CASSSGELGEQYF	TRBV7-6
CASSTLTGNEQYF	TRBV4-1
CASSLVADRGAEAFF	TRBV11-2
CASSSSGRAGDGLDTQYF	TRBV6-5
CASSLAGATHNYGYTF	TRBV7-9
CASSLGESYEQYF	TRBV7-8
CASSEIGGTGELFF	TRBV2
CASSQDFGTGQGYGYTF	TRBV3-1
CAISTDRVHEQYF	TRBV10-3
CASSPDRGLGEQYF	TRBV18
CSVVTFPSYEQYF	TRBV29-1